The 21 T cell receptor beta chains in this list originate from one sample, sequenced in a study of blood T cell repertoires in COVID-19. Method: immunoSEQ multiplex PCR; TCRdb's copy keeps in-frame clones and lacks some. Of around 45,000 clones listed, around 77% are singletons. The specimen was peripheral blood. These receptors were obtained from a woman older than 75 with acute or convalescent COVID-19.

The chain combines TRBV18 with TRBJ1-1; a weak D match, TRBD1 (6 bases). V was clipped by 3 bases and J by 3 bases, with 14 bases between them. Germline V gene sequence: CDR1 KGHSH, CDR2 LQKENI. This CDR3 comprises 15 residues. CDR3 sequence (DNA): TGTGCCAGCTCACCGCTTAAGGGGGTTTACACTGAAGCTTTCTTT. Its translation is CASSPLKGVYTEAFF.

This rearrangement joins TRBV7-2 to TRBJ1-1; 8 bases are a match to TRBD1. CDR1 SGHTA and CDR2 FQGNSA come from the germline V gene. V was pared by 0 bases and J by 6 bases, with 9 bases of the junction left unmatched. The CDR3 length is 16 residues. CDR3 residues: CASSLAVRTGSAEAFF. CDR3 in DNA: TGTGCCAGCAGCTTAGCCGTTAGGACAGGGAGCGCTGAAGCTTTCTTT.

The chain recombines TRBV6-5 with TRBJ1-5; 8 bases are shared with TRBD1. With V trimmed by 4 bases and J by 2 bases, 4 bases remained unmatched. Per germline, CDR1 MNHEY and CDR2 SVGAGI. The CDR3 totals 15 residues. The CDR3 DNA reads TGTGCCAGCAGTTCTCGGACAGGGCGCAATCAGCCCCAGCATTTT. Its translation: CASSSRTGRNQPQHF.

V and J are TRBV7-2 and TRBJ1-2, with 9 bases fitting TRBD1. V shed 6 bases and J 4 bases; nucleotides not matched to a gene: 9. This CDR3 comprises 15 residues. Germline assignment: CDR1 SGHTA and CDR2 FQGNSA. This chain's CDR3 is CASSRGDRVSYGYTF. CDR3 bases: TGTGCCAGCAGTAGAGGGGACAGGGTTAGCTATGGCTACACCTTC. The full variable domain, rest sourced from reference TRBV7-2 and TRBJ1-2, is GAGVSQSPSNKVTEKGKDVELRCDPISGHTALYWYRQSLGQGLEFLIYFQGNSAPDKSGLPSDRFSAERTGGSVSTLTIQRTQQEDSAVYLCASSRGDRVSYGYTFGSGTRLTVV.

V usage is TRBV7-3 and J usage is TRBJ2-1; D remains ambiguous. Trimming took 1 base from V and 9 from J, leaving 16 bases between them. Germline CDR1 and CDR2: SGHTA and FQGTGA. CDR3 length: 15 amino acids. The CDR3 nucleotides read TGTGCCAGCAGCTTAAGTGGTGCTAGACCGGCTGAGCAGTTCTTC. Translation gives CASSLSGARPAEQFF.

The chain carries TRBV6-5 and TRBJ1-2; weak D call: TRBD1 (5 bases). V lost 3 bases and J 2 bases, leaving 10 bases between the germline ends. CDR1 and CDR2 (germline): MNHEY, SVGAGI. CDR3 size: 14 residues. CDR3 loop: CASSYGGGNYGYTF. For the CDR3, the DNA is TGTGCCAGCAGTTATGGGGGAGGAAACTATGGCTACACCTTC.

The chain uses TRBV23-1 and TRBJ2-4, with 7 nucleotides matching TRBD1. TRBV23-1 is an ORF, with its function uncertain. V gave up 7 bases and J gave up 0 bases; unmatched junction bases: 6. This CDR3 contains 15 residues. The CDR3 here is CASIVGQLAKNIQYF. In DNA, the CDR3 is TGCGCCAGCATAGTGGGACAGCTAGCCAAAAACATTCAGTACTTC.

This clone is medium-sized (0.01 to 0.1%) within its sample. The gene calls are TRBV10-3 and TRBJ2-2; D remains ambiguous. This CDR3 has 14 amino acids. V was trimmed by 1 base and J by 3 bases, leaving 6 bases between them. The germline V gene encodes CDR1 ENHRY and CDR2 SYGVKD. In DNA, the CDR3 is TGTGCCATCAGTGAGTATACGGACACCGGGGAGCTGTTTTTT. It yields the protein CAISEYTDTGELFF.

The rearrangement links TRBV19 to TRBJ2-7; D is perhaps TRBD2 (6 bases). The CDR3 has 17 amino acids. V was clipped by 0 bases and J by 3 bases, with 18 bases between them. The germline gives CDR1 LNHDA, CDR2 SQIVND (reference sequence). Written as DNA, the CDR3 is TGTGCCAGTAGTATAGATCGAACCGGGACTTCTTTCTACGAGCAGTACTTC. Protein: CASSIDRTGTSFYEQYF.

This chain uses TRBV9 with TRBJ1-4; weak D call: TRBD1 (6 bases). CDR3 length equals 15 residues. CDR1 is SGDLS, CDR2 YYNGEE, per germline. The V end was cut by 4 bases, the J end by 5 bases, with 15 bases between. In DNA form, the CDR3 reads TGTGCCAGCAGCCCATCAGGGGACACGAATGAAAAACTGTTTTTT. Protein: CASSPSGDTNEKLFF. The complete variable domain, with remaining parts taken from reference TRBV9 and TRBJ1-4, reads DSGVTQTPKHLITATGQRVTLRCSPRSGDLSVYWYQQSLDQGLQFLIQYYNGEERAKGNILERFSAQQFPDLHSELNLSSLELGDSALYFCASSPSGDTNEKLFFGSGTQLSVL.

The CDR3 loop reads CASSLVGGPYEQYF. The CDR3, as DNA: TGCGCCAGCAGCCTTGTCGGGGGGCCCTACGAGCAGTACTTC. V usage is TRBV4-3 and J usage is TRBJ2-7, with a tentative D call TRBD2 (7 bases). The CDR3 length is 14 residues. The germline gives CDR1 LGHNA, CDR2 YSLEER. V lost 4 bases to trimming and J lost 2 bases, with 12 bases between them.

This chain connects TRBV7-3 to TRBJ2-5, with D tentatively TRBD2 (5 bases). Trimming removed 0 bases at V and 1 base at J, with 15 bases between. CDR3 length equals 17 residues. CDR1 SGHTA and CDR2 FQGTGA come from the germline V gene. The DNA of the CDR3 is TGTGCCAGCAGCTTAACGCCACCGGGCCGGGGCCAAGAGACCCAGTACTTC. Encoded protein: CASSLTPPGRGQETQYF. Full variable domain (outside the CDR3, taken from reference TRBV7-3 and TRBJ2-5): GAGVSQTPSNKVTEKGKYVELRCDPISGHTALYWYRQSLGQGPEFLIYFQGTGAADDSGLPNDRFFAVRPEGSVSTLKIQRTERGDSAVYLCASSLTPPGRGQETQYFGPGTRLLVL.

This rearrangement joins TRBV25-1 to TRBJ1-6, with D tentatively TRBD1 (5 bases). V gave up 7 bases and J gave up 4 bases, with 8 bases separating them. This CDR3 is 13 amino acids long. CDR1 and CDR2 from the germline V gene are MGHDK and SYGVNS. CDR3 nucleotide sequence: TGTGCCAGCAAGGGACTATATAATTCACCCCTCCACTTT. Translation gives CASKGLYNSPLHF.

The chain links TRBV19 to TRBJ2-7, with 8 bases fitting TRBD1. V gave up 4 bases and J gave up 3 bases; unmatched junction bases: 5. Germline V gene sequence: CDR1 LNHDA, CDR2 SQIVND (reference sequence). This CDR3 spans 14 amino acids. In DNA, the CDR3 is TGTGCCAGTAGTAAAGGGACAGGCGTCTACGAGCAGTACTTC. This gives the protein CASSKGTGVYEQYF.

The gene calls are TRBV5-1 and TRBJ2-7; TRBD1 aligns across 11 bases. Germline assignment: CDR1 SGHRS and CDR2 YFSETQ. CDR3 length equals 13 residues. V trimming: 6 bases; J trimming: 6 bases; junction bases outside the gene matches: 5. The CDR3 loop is CASTGQGASEQYF. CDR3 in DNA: TGCGCCAGCACTGGACAGGGGGCGTCCGAGCAGTACTTC. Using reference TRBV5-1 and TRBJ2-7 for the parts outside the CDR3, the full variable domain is KAGVTQTPRYLIKTRGQQVTLSCSPISGHRSVSWYQQTPGQGLQFLFEYFSETQRNKGNFPGRFSGRQFSNSRSEMNVSTLELGDSALYLCASTGQGASEQYFGPGTRLTVT.

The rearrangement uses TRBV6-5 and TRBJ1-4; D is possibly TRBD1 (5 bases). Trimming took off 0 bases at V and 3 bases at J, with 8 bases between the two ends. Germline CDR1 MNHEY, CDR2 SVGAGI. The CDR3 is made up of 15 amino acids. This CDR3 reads CASSYSPGANEKLFF. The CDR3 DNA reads TGTGCCAGCAGTTACTCGCCGGGGGCTAATGAAAAACTGTTTTTT.

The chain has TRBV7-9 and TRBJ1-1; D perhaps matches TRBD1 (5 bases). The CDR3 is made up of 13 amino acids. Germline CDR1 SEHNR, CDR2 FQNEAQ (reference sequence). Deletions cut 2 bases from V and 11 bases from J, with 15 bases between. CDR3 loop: CASSLKQGFGAFF. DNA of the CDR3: TGTGCCAGCAGCTTAAAGCAGGGCTTCGGGGCTTTCTTT.

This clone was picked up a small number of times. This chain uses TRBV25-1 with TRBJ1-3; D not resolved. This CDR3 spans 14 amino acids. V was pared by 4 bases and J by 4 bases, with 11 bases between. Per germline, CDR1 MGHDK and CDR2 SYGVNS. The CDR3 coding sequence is TGTGCCAGCAGTGGGACCGCGGGGGGAAACACCATATATTTT. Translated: CASSGTAGGNTIYF.

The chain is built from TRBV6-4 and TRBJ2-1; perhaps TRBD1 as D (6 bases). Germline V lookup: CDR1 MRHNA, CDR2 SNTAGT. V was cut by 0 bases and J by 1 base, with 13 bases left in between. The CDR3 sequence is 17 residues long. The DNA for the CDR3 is TGTGCCAGCAGTGACTCGATTAACAGGGCTTCCTACAATGAGCAGTTCTTC. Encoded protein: CASSDSINRASYNEQFF.

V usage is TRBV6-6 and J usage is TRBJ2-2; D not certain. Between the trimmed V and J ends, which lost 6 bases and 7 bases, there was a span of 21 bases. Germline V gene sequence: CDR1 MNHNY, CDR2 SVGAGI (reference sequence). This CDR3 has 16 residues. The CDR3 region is CASSISTGRSIGELFF. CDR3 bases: TGTGCCAGCAGCATCTCTACTGGCAGGTCCATCGGGGAGCTGTTTTTT.

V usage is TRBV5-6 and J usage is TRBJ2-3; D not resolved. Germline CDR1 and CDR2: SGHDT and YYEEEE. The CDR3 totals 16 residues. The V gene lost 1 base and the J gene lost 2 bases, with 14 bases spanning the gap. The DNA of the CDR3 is TGTGCCAGCAGCTTGTACCCTCCACAACCCACAGATACGCAGTATTTT. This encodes CASSLYPPQPTDTQYF.